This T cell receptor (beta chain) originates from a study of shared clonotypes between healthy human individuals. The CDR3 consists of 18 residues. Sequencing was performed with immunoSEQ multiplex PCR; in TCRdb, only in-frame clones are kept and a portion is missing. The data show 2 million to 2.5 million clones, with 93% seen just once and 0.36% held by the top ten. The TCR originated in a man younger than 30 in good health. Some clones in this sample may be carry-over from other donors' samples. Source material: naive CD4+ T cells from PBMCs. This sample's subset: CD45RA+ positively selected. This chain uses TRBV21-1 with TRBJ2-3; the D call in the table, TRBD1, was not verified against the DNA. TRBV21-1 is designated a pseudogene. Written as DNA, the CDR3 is TGTGCCAGCAGCAAATGCCCCTCATTGGACAGGTCTCCCGATACGCAGTATTTT. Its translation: CASSKCPSLDRSPDTQYF.